The 14 T cell receptor beta chains listed next were all sequenced from one sample in a study of CD8 T cells in ankylosing spondylitis. TCRdb re-derived calls from the 5' RACE reads in MiXCR, one entry per CDR3 protein. The sample includes fewer than 550,000 distinct CDR3 sequences, less than 6% of them seen just once. Overall study results and limits: For ankylosing spondylitis blood, a TCR beta motif of seven to nine highly homologous variants appeared characteristic.

Which antigens these TCRs recognize remains unknown. Sequences were obtained from blood, either unsorted or a sorted T cell fraction (not recorded which). These receptors all come from a male donor with ankylosing spondylitis.

This clonotype has at least ten counts. This rearrangement joins TRBV7-2 to TRBJ1-1, with D possibly matching TRBD1 (5 bases). Trimming shortened V by 5 bases and J by 0 bases, and 13 bases separated the two germline ends. This CDR3 has 15 amino acids. Looked up from germline, CDR1 is SGHTA and CDR2 is FQGNSA. The CDR3 reads CASSETGLMNTEAFF. CDR3 DNA: TGTGCCAGCAGCGAAACGGGGCTGATGAACACTGAAGCTTTCTTT.

Ten or more counts support this clonotype. V gene TRBV7-9 combines with J gene TRBJ1-2, with D hard to call. CDR1 and CDR2 (germline): SEHNR, FQNEAQ (reference sequence). Trimming shortened V by 1 base and J by 3 bases, and 9 bases separated the two germline ends. CDR3 length: 14 residues. CDR3 in amino acids: CASSLGEWDYGYTF. The CDR3 DNA is TGTGCCAGCAGCTTAGGCGAGTGGGACTATGGCTACACCTTC. Together with reference TRBV7-9 and TRBJ1-2, the CDR3 gives the full variable domain: DTGVSQNPRHKITKRGQNVTFRCDPISEHNRLYWYRQTLGQGPEFLTYFQNEAQLEKSRLLSDRFSAERPKGSFSTLEIQRTEQGDSAMYLCASSLGEWDYGYTFGSGTRLTVV.

This clonotype was recorded a few times. This chain connects TRBV6-5 to TRBJ2-1; no definite D call. This CDR3 has 15 residues. CDR1 is MNHEY and CDR2 is SVGAGI in the germline V gene. V dropped 3 bases and J dropped 0 bases, with 9 bases sitting between them. The CDR3 region is CASSYSRSSYNEQFF. The CDR3 bases are TGTGCCAGCAGTTATTCCAGGAGCTCCTACAATGAGCAGTTCTTC.

This clonotype was counted at least ten times. The chain uses TRBV11-2 and TRBJ2-5; D is possibly TRBD1 (6 bases). CDR1 is SGHAT and CDR2 is FQNNGV in the germline V gene. Trimming left V 1 base short and J 1 base short, with 10 bases between. CDR3 length: 15 amino acids. This chain's CDR3 is CASSLVRQAQETQYF. DNA for the CDR3: TGTGCCAGCAGCTTAGTGAGACAGGCCCAAGAGACCCAGTACTTC.

The CDR3 loop is CATSDSRRGSSYNEQFF. In nucleotides, the CDR3 is TGTGCCACCAGTGATTCCCGGCGGGGGAGCTCCTACAATGAGCAGTTCTTC. The V and J genes are TRBV24-1 and TRBJ2-1; 7 nucleotides match TRBD2. The germline CDR1 and CDR2 sequences are KGHDR and SFDVKD. This CDR3 region has 17 residues. With V trimmed by 2 bases and J by 0 bases, 6 bases remained unmatched.

A few counts support this clonotype. CDR3: CASSGGKGVPQHF. In DNA form, the CDR3 reads TGTGCCAGCAGCGGAGGAAAGGGTGTCCCCCAGCATTTT. The rearrangement links TRBV9 to TRBJ1-5, with D unresolved. The CDR3 sequence is 13 residues long. Deletions cut 3 bases from V and 10 bases from J, with 14 bases between. From germline, CDR1 is SGDLS and CDR2 YYNGEE.

This chain links TRBV11-2 with TRBJ2-4; 9 nucleotides line up with TRBD2. The ends lost 1 base at V and 1 base at J; junction bases unmatched: 17. The germline CDR1 and CDR2 sequences are SGHAT and FQNNGV. The CDR3 consists of 21 residues. The CDR3 bases are TGTGCCAGCAGCTTAGTGGGTGGAAAGGAAGAGCGGGAGGCCGCCAAAAACATTCAGTACTTC. Its translation is CASSLVGGKEEREAAKNIQYF.

The chain has TRBV3-1 and TRBJ2-1; 7 positions match TRBD2. J was trimmed by 7 bases and V by 4 bases; bases with no gene match: 7. The CDR3 length is 14 residues. Germline CDR1 is LGHDT and CDR2 is YNNKEL (reference sequence). The CDR3 is CASSPRTRGNEQFF. DNA of the CDR3: TGTGCCAGCAGCCCCCGGACTAGAGGGAATGAGCAGTTCTTC.

This clonotype has a count of ten or more. The chain links TRBV20-1 to TRBJ1-5; no firm D call. Per germline, CDR1 DFQATT and CDR2 SNEGSKA (reference sequence). V lost 4 bases and J 0 bases, leaving 7 bases between the germline ends. The CDR3 contains 13 residues. The CDR3 reads CSAMGDSNQPQHF. The CDR3 nucleotides read TGCAGTGCTATGGGTGATAGCAATCAGCCCCAGCATTTT.

This clonotype appeared a few times. The CDR3 bases are TGTGCCAGCAGCCAAGGAGGCGGGATAGCCTACGAGCAGTACTTC. Translated: CASSQGGGIAYEQYF. J is TRBJ2-7 and V is TRBV7-9; tentative D call: TRBD2 (6 bases). Per the germline V gene, CDR1 is SEHNR and CDR2 is FQNEAQ (reference sequence). Trimming left V 5 bases short and J 2 bases short, with 16 bases between. This CDR3 is built from 15 residues.

This clonotype has ten or more counts. The chain has TRBV20-1 and TRBJ2-3, with TRBD2 matching 9 bases. V shed 1 base, J shed 5 bases, and the junction held 7 bases outside the gene matches. CDR1 DFQATT and CDR2 SNEGSKA come from the germline V gene (reference sequence). This CDR3 has 15 residues. The CDR3 region is CSARGLAGSIDTQYF. CDR3 DNA sequence: TGCAGTGCTAGAGGGCTAGCGGGAAGTATAGATACGCAGTATTTT.

The V call is TRBV11-2, the J call TRBJ2-3, with D tentatively TRBD1 (5 bases). Germline assignment: CDR1 SGHAT and CDR2 FQNNGV. Trimming shortened V by 4 bases and J by 6 bases, and 8 bases separated the two germline ends. The CDR3 runs to 12 residues. The CDR3 DNA sequence: TGTGCCAGCAGCTCCAACAGGGATACGCAGTATTTT. The encoded protein is CASSSNRDTQYF.

This clonotype was recorded at least ten times. V usage is TRBV5-1 and J usage is TRBJ1-6; possible D gene TRBD1, 6 bases. Trimming removed 4 bases from V and 2 bases from J, with 13 bases in between. Germline lookup yields CDR1 SGHRS and CDR2 YFSETQ. This CDR3 is built from 16 residues. The CDR3 sequence is CASSPGHETYNSPLHF. The CDR3 DNA sequence: TGCGCCAGCAGCCCGGGACACGAGACCTATAATTCACCCCTCCACTTT.

This clonotype occurred many times. V and J are TRBV24-1 and TRBJ2-1; 9 bases are shared with TRBD2. This CDR3 is 19 amino acids long. Trimming cost V 1 base and J 3 bases; bases outside gene matches: 12. The germline CDR1 and CDR2 sequences are KGHDR and SFDVKD. The CDR3 protein is CATSDFSGGGALDYNEQFF. CDR3 nucleotides: TGTGCCACCAGTGATTTCTCGGGCGGGGGGGCCTTAGACTACAATGAGCAGTTCTTC.